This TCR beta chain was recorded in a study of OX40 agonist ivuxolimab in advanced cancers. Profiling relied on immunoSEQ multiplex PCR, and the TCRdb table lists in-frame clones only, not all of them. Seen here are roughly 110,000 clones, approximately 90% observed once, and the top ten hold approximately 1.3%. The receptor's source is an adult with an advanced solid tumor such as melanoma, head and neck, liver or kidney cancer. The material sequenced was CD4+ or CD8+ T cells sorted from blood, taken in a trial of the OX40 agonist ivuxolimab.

The CDR3 loop reads CASSPPGQGLFTGELFF. The DNA of the CDR3 is TGTGCCAGCTCACCACCGGGACAGGGGTTATTCACCGGGGAGCTGTTTTTT. The chain carries TRBV18 and TRBJ2-2, with 10 bases fitting TRBD1. The CDR3 runs 17 residues. Germline lookup yields CDR1 KGHSH and CDR2 LQKENI. J gave up 4 bases and V 0 bases, and 5 bases lay outside the gene matches.